The 23 T cell receptor beta chains below all came from one sample that was sequenced in a study of blood T cell repertoires in COVID-19. Repertoires were generated with immunoSEQ multiplex PCR, while TCRdb's copy carries only in-frame clones and drops some. The sample consists of 250,000 or so clones, approximately 90% of them appearing once. Material for sequencing was PBMCs or T cells enriched from blood (not recorded which). The receptor source for this set is a human donor in a cohort exposed to, infected with or recovered from COVID-19 (not recorded which). The donor label of this sample is uncertain.

The table lists this clone with a few counts. The chain is built from TRBV19 and TRBJ2-2, with 8 bases aligning to TRBD1. Unmatched junction bases numbered 7, after V lost 4 bases and J lost 0 bases. Germline lookup yields CDR1 LNHDA and CDR2 SQIVND (reference sequence). The CDR3 length is 17 residues. For the CDR3, the DNA is TGTGCCAGTAGTAGAGTAGGACAGGGAGCGAACACCGGGGAGCTGTTTTTT. Protein product: CASSRVGQGANTGELFF.

The J gene is TRBJ2-7, the V gene TRBV19; the match to TRBD1 covers 9 bases. Germline V CDR1 and CDR2: LNHDA, SQIVND (reference sequence). V lost 7 bases and J lost 5; bases outside the gene matches: 9. The CDR3 totals 14 residues. For the CDR3, the DNA is TGTGCCAGTACCCCCGGACAGGGGCGGGACGAGCAGTACTTC. It translates to CASTPGQGRDEQYF.

The CDR3 is CASGAGAGNTIYF. The CDR3 nucleotides read TGCGCCAGCGGGGCGGGGGCTGGAAACACCATATATTTT. V and J are TRBV4-3 and TRBJ1-3, with D perhaps TRBD1 (5 bases). Germline V CDR1 and CDR2: LGHNA, YSLEER. The CDR3 loop spans 13 amino acids. V was cut by 8 bases and J by 2 bases, with 10 bases left in between.

The chain combines TRBV4-3 with TRBJ2-7, with D possibly matching TRBD2 (6 bases). V was clipped by 4 bases and J by 3 bases, with 13 bases between them. This CDR3 contains 14 residues. Germline-derived CDR1 and CDR2 are LGHNA and YSLEER. CDR3 sequence reads: CASSPTEGLYEQYF. CDR3 DNA: TGCGCCAGCAGCCCCACGGAGGGTCTCTACGAGCAGTACTTC.

This clone was observed many times. This chain joins TRBV6-6 and TRBJ2-3, with 9 bases identical to TRBD1. J was trimmed by 7 bases and V by 4 bases; bases with no gene match: 9. This CDR3 contains 15 residues. CDR1 is MNHNY and CDR2 is SVGAGI in the germline V gene (reference sequence). The CDR3 region is CASSLTGGDLNTQYF. DNA for the CDR3: TGTGCCAGCAGTTTGACAGGGGGGGACTTAAATACGCAGTATTTT.

The rearrangement links TRBV5-1 to TRBJ2-1, with 11 positions matching TRBD2. Trimming cost V 4 bases and J 3 bases; bases outside gene matches: 24. The CDR3 runs 22 residues. Germline lookup yields CDR1 SGHRS and CDR2 YFSETQ. CDR3 DNA sequence: TGCGCCAGCAGCGCCCATGGGGTAACTCTAGCGGGGGGACTCAAGGACTACAATGAGCAGTTCTTC. Amino acids: CASSAHGVTLAGGLKDYNEQFF. The full variable domain, in which reference TRBV5-1 and TRBJ2-1 provide the parts outside the CDR3, is KAGVTQTPRYLIKTRGQQVTLSCSPISGHRSVSWYQQTPGQGLQFLFEYFSETQRNKGNFPGRFSGRQFSNSRSEMNVSTLELGDSALYLCASSAHGVTLAGGLKDYNEQFFGPGTRLTVL.

This clone was observed once. The V gene is TRBV27, the J gene TRBJ1-6; no firm D call. This CDR3 spans 15 amino acids. Germline CDR1 reads MNHEY; CDR2 reads SMNVEV (reference sequence). V was cut by 4 bases and J by 3 bases, with 10 bases left in between. The CDR3 nucleotides read TGTGCCAGCAGTTGGGTAGCAGACTATAATTCACCCCTCCACTTT. This translates into CASSWVADYNSPLHF.

The J gene is TRBJ1-6, the V gene TRBV6-5, with 12 bases identical to TRBD1. This CDR3 comprises 15 residues. J lost 9 bases, V lost 6 bases, and 6 bases had no gene match. Germline V gene lookup returns CDR1 MNHEY and CDR2 SVGAGI. DNA for the CDR3: TGTGCCAGCAGGGGGGGACAGGGGGCAAGTTCACCCCTCCACTTT. This gives the protein CASRGGQGASSPLHF.

The chain couples TRBV5-4 to TRBJ2-3; TRBD1 agrees at 12 bases. Trimming took 2 bases from V and 5 from J; bases not matched to a gene: 9. CDR3 length: 17 residues. Germline-derived CDR1 and CDR2 are SGHNT and YYREEE (reference sequence). The CDR3 loop is CASSLPGTGGAEDTQYF. The CDR3 nucleotides are TGTGCCAGCAGCTTACCCGGGACAGGGGGCGCGGAAGATACGCAGTATTTT.

The chain links TRBV10-3 to TRBJ1-1, with 9 bases matching TRBD1. Trimming took 6 bases from V and 1 from J; bases not matched to a gene: 3. Germline V CDR1 and CDR2: ENHRY, SYGVKD. The CDR3 is 14 amino acids. The CDR3 coding sequence is TGTGCCATCAGACCGGACAGGGGGAACACTGAAGCTTTCTTT. This sequence encodes CAIRPDRGNTEAFF.

This chain joins TRBV28 and TRBJ1-2; D gene uncertain. Germline CDR1 MDHEN, CDR2 SYDVKM. V was shortened by 3 bases and J by 0 bases, with 11 bases between the two germline ends. The CDR3 extends over 15 amino acids. CDR3 nucleotides: TGTGCCAGCAGTTTGAAGCCAACTACTAACTATGGCTACACCTTC. It codes for CASSLKPTTNYGYTF.

The table lists this clone with a few counts. Here the CDR3 reads CASSFDSKNTEAFF. Here the CDR3 DNA reads TGTGCCAGCTCATTCGACAGCAAGAACACTGAAGCTTTCTTT. The V gene is TRBV18, the J gene TRBJ1-1; a weak D match, TRBD1 (5 bases). Germline assignment: CDR1 KGHSH and CDR2 LQKENI. The V gene lost 5 bases and the J gene lost 1 base, with 11 bases spanning the gap. The CDR3 has 14 residues.

The chain employs TRBV18 and TRBJ2-6, with D maybe TRBD1 (6 bases). The CDR3 is 16 residues long. The ends were cut back, 3 bases at V and 1 base at J, with 10 bases in the middle. Germline V CDR1 and CDR2: KGHSH, LQKENI. For the CDR3, the DNA is TGTGCCAGCTCACCGCAGACAGGTTCTGGGGCCAACGTCCTGACTTTC. It specifies CASSPQTGSGANVLTF.

This chain links TRBV30 with TRBJ1-1; 7 bases are shared with TRBD1. The CDR3 has 13 amino acids. The germline V gene encodes CDR1 GTSNPN and CDR2 SVGIG (reference sequence). With V trimmed by 7 bases and J by 2 bases, 7 bases remained unmatched. The CDR3 DNA sequence: TGTGCCTTAGACAGGGCCTATAACACTGAAGCTTTCTTT. Protein: CALDRAYNTEAFF.

V is TRBV4-1 and J is TRBJ2-7; the D gene is possibly TRBD2 (5 bases). CDR3 size: 14 residues. Germline CDR1 MGHRA, CDR2 YSYEKL. V lost 1 base to trimming and J lost 2 bases, with 9 bases between them. The CDR3 region is CASSQVEGAYEQYF. The CDR3 bases are TGCGCCAGCAGCCAAGTAGAGGGAGCCTACGAGCAGTACTTC.

Here the CDR3 reads CAWSRGRETQYF. CDR3 DNA sequence: TGTGCCTGGAGTAGGGGGCGGGAGACCCAGTACTTC. The J gene is TRBJ2-5, the V gene TRBV30; 7 bases map to TRBD1. From germline, CDR1 is GTSNPN and CDR2 SVGIG (reference sequence). The CDR3 runs to 12 residues. J was trimmed by 5 bases and V by 2 bases; bases with no gene match: 2.

As for this clone: Other DNA sequences in the sample encode the same CDR3. V gene TRBV5-1 combines with J gene TRBJ1-5; 7 nucleotides agree with TRBD1. The CDR3 is 15 amino acids. Per the germline V gene, CDR1 is SGHRS and CDR2 is YFSETQ. Trimming at V came to 0 bases and at J to 4 bases, leaving 4 bases not matched to a gene. This CDR3 reads CASSLGAGGNQPQHF. The CDR3 DNA sequence: TGCGCCAGCAGCTTGGGGGCAGGGGGAAATCAGCCCCAGCATTTT.

The chain uses TRBV12-3 or TRBV12-4 and TRBJ2-5; 8 nucleotides align to TRBD2. V gave up 5 bases and J gave up 6 bases; unmatched junction bases: 2. This CDR3 comprises 12 residues. Here the CDR3 reads CASSRGGQTQYF. The DNA of the CDR3 is TGTGCCAGCAGTCGCGGGGGGCAGACCCAGTACTTC.

Worth noting for this clone: At the DNA level, this CDR3 is encoded by other sequences in the same sample as well. V usage is TRBV19 and J usage is TRBJ1-5; 7 bases align to TRBD1. V trimming: 5 bases; J trimming: 4 bases; junction bases outside the gene matches: 5. CDR1 is LNHDA and CDR2 is SQIVND in the germline V gene (reference sequence). This CDR3 comprises 14 residues. The CDR3 region has the DNA TGTGCCAGTAGTGGGCAGGGGGGAAATCAGCCCCAGCATTTT. This sequence encodes CASSGQGGNQPQHF.

CDR3 sequence (DNA): TGTGCCACCAGTGTCTCGGGGGGCTACACCTTC. This translates into CATSVSGGYTF. The V and J genes are TRBV24-1 and TRBJ1-2; D not certain. Trimming stripped 5 bases from V and 8 bases from J, with 8 bases between. This CDR3 comprises 11 residues. Per the germline V gene, CDR1 is KGHDR and CDR2 is SFDVKD.

V is TRBV4-1 and J is TRBJ2-3; D gene uncertain. V lost 0 bases and J lost 6, with 7 bases in between. CDR1 is MGHRA and CDR2 is YSYEKL in the germline V gene. CDR3 length equals 13 residues. The CDR3 DNA follows: TGCGCCAGCAGCCAAGAGGGCTGGGATACGCAGTATTTT. Its translation: CASSQEGWDTQYF.

The CDR3 DNA follows: TGTGCCAGCAGCGCGGGCCTAGCCCAAAATTCACCCCTCCACTTT. This sequence encodes CASSAGLAQNSPLHF. The V gene is TRBV9, the J gene TRBJ1-6; D not resolved. The CDR3 runs to 15 residues. Trimming removed 3 bases at V and 7 bases at J, with 14 bases between. Looked up from germline, CDR1 is SGDLS and CDR2 is YYNGEE.

The DNA of the CDR3 is TGTGCCAGCCTCAGTCCAGGGATTTACGGAGAGACCCAGTACTTC. It encodes CASLSPGIYGETQYF. The chain employs TRBV5-8 and TRBJ2-5; tentative D call: TRBD1 (5 bases). Trimming took off 7 bases at V and 4 bases at J, with 20 bases between the two ends. This CDR3 comprises 15 residues. Germline CDR1 SGHTS, CDR2 YDEGEE.